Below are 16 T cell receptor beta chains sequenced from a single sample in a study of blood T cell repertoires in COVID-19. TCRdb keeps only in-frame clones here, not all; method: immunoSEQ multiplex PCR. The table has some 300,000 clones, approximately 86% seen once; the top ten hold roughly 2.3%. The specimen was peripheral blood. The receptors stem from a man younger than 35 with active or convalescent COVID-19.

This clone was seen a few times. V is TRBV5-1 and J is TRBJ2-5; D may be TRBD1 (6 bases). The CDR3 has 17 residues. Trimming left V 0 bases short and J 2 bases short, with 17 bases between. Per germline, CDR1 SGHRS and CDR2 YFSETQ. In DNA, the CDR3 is TGCGCCAGCAGCTTGGGTACCTTGTCTCAGGGGCAAGAGACCCAGTACTTC. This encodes CASSLGTLSQGQETQYF.

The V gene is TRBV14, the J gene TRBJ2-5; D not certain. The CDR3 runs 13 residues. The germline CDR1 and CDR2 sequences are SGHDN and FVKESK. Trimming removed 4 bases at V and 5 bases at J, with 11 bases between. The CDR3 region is CASSPRLGETQYF. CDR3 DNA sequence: TGTGCCAGCAGCCCTAGGCTTGGTGAGACCCAGTACTTC.

CDR3 region: CARNAGDLRANVLTF. CDR3 DNA sequence: TGTGCCAGAAACGCGGGGGACCTCCGGGCCAACGTCCTGACTTTC. This chain links TRBV6-4 with TRBJ2-6, with 7 bases matching TRBD2. Per the germline V gene, CDR1 is MRHNA and CDR2 is SNTAGT. J gave up 5 bases and V 9 bases, and 10 bases lay outside the gene matches. This CDR3 has 15 amino acids.

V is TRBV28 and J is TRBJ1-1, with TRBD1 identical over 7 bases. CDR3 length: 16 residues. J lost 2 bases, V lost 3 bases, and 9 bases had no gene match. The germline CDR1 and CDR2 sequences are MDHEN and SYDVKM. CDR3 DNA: TGTGCCAGCAGTTTTCAGGTTAGGGACAGCAACACTGAAGCTTTCTTT. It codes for CASSFQVRDSNTEAFF.

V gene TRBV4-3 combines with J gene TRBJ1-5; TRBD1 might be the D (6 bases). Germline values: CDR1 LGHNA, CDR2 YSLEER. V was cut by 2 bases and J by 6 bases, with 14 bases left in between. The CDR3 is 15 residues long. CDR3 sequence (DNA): TGCGCCAGCAGCCAACCGGACAGCGGGAGTCAGCCCCAGCATTTT. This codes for CASSQPDSGSQPQHF.

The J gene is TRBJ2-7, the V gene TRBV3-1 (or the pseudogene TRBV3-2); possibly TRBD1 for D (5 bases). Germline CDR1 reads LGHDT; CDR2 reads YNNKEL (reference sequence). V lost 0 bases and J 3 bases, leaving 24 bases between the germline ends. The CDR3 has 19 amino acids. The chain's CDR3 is CASSQETRVKGQGSYEQYF. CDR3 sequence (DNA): TGTGCCAGCAGCCAAGAGACCAGGGTGAAAGGGCAGGGTAGCTACGAGCAGTACTTC.

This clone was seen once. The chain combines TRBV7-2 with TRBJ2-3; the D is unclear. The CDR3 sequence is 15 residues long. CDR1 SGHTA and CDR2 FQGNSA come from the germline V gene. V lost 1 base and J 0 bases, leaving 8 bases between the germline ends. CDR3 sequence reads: CASSLVAVSTDTQYF. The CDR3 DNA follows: TGTGCCAGCAGCTTAGTGGCGGTTAGCACAGATACGCAGTATTTT.

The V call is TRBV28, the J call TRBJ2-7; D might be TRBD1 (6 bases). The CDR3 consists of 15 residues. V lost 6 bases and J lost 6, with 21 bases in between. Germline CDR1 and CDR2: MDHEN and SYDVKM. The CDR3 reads CASRWTASPSGEQYF. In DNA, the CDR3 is TGTGCCAGCAGATGGACAGCATCCCCCTCCGGCGAGCAGTACTTC. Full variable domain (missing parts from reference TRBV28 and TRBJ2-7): DVKVTQSSRYLVKRTGEKVFLECVQDMDHENMFWYRQDPGLGLRLIYFSYDVKMKEKGDIPEGYSVSREKKERFSLILESASTNQTSMYLCASRWTASPSGEQYFGPGTRLTVT.

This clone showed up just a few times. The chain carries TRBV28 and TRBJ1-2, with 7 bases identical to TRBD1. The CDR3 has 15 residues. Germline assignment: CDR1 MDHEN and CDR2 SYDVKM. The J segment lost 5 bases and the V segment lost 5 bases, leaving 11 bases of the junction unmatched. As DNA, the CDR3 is TGTGCCAGCAGTCCCCTCAGGGGGGCCGGGTATGGCTACACCTTC. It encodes CASSPLRGAGYGYTF.

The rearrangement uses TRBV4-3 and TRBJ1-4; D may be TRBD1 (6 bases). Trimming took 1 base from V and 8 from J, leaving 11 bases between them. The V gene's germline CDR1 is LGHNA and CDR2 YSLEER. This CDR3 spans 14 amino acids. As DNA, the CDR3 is TGCGCCAGCAGCCAAGGGCACAGGGACGAAAAACTGTTTTTT. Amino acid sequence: CASSQGHRDEKLFF.

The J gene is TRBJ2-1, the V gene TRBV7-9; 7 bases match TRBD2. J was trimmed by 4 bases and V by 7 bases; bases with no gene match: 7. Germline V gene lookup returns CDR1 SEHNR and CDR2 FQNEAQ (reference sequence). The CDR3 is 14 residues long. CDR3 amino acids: CASIPSGRYNEQFF. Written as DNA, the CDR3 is TGTGCCAGCATCCCTTCCGGGAGGTACAATGAGCAGTTCTTC.

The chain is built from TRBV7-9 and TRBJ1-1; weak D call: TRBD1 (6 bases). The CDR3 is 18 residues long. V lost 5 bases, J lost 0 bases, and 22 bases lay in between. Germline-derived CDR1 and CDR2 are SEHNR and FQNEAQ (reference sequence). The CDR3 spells CASSVVRLRGVVNTEAFF. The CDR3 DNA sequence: TGTGCCAGCAGCGTAGTGCGTCTCAGGGGTGTGGTGAACACTGAAGCTTTCTTT.

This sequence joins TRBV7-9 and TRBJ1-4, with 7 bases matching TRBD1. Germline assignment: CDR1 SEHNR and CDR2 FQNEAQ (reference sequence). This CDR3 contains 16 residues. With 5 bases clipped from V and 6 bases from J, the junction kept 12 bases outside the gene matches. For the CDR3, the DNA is TGTGCCAGCAGCCGCCTCGACAGGGTCGTGGATGAAAAACTGTTTTTT. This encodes CASSRLDRVVDEKLFF.

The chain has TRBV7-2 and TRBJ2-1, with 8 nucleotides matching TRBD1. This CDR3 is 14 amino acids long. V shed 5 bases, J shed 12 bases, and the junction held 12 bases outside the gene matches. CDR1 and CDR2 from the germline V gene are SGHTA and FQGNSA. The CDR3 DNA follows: TGTGCCAGCAGCAACACCTTTCAGGGGGCAGCGCAGTTCTTC. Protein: CASSNTFQGAAQFF.

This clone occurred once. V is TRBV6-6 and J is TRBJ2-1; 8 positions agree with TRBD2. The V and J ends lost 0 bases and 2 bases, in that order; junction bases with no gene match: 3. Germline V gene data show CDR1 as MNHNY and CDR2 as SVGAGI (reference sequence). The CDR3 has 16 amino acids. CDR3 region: CASSYSILAAYNEQFF. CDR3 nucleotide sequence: TGTGCCAGCAGTTACTCGATACTAGCGGCCTACAATGAGCAGTTCTTC.

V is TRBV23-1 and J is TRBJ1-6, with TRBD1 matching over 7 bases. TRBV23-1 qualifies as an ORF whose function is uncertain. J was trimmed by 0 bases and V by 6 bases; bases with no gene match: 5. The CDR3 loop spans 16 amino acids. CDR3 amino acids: CASSPRGSSYNSPLHF. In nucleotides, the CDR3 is TGCGCCAGCAGCCCCAGGGGGAGCTCCTATAATTCACCCCTCCACTTT.